This entry is about one TCR beta chain. Its antigen is as yet unknown. Blood sampling was done at baseline, cycle 4 day 1, and cycle 7 day 1. The sample originates from a study of OX40 agonist ivuxolimab in advanced cancers. This CDR3 has 12 residues. The germline V gene encodes CDR1 SGDLS and CDR2 YYNGEE. Data came from immunoSEQ multiplex PCR; TCRdb stores just in-frame clones and leaves some out. The repertoire holds 55,000 to 65,000 clones, with about 85% as singletons. Overall study findings and caveats: Dosing at 0.1 to 3.0 mg/kg was accompanied by clonal expansion of CD4+ and CD8+ blood T cells by week 6.

This chain uses TRBV9 with TRBJ2-5, with D possibly TRBD1 on 5 matching bases. With the DNA end fitting TRBJ2-7 better, the J assignment may be wrong. Specimen: CD4+ or CD8+ T cells sorted from blood, collected in a trial of the OX40 agonist ivuxolimab. The TCR sequence derives from an adult with an advanced solid tumor such as melanoma, head and neck, liver or kidney cancer. The CDR3 spells CASGADPYEQYF. DNA of the CDR3: TGTGCCAGCGGGGCCGACCCCTACGAGCAGTACTTC.